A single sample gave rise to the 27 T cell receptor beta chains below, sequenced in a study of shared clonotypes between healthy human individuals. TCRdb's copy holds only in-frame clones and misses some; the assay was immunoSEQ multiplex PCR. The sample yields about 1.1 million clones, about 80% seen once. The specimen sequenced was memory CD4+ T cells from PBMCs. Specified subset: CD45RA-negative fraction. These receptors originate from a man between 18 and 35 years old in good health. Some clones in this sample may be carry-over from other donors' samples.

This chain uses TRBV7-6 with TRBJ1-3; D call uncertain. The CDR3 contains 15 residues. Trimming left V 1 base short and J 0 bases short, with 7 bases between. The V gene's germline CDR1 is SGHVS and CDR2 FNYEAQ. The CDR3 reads CASSLGRASGNTIYF. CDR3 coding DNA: TGTGCCAGCAGCTTAGGGCGGGCCTCTGGAAACACCATATATTTT.

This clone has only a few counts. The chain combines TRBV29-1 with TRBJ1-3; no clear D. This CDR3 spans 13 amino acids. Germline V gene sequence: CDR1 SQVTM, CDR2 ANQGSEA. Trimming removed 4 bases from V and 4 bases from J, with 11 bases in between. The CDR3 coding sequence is TGCAGCGTTGGCTTGGGGAGCGGAAACACCATATATTTT. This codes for CSVGLGSGNTIYF.

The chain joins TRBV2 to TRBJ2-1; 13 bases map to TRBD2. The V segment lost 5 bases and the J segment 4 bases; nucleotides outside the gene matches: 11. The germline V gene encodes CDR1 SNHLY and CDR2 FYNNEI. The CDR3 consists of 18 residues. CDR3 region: CASSKLAGGPGYYNEQFF. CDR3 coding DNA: TGTGCCAGCAGTAAACTAGCGGGAGGGCCAGGGTATTACAATGAGCAGTTCTTC.

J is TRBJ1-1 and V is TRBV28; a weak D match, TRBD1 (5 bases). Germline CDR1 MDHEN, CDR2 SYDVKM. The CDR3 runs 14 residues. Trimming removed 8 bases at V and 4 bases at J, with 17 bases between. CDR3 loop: CASRLRTMGTEAFF. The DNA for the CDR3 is TGTGCCAGCCGCCTCCGGACAATGGGCACTGAAGCTTTCTTT.

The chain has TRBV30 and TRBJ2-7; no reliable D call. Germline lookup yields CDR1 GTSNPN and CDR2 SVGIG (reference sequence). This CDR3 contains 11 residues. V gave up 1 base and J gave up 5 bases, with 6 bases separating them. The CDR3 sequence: CAWSDGDEQYF. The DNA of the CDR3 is TGTGCCTGGAGTGATGGGGACGAGCAGTACTTC. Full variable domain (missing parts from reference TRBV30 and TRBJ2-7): SQTIHQWPATLVQPVGSPLSLECTVEGTSNPNLYWYRQAAGRGLQLLFYSVGIGQISSEVPQNLSASRPQDRQFILSSKKLLLSDSGFYLCAWSDGDEQYFGPGTRLTVT.

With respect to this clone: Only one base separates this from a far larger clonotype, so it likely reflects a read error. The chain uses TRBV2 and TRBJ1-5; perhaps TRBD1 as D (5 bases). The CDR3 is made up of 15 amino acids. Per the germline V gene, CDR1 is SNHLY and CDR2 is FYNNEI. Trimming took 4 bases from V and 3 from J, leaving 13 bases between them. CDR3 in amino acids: CASSGLFRDNQPQHF. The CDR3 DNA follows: TGTGCCAGCAGTGGGCTTTTCAGGGACAATCAGCCCCAGCATTTT. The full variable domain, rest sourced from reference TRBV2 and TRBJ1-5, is EPEVTQTPSHQVTQMGQEVILRCVPISNHLYFYWYRQILGQKVEFLVSFYNNEISEKSEIFDDQFSVERPDGSNFTLKIRSTKLEDSAMYFCASSGLFRDNQPQHFGDGTRLSIL.

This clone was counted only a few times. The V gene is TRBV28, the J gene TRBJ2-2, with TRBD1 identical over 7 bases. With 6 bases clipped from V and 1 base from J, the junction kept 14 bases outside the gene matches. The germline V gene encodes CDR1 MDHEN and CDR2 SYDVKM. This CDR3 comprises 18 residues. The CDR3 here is CASRHPGQSNVNTGELFF. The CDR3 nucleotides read TGTGCCAGCAGACATCCGGGACAGTCAAACGTGAACACCGGGGAGCTGTTTTTT.

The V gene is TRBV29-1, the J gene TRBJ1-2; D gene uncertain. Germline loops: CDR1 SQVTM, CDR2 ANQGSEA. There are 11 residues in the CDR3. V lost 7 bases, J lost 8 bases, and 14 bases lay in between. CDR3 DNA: TGCAGCGGTGGTCCGAAACCGGGCTACACCTTC. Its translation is CSGGPKPGYTF.

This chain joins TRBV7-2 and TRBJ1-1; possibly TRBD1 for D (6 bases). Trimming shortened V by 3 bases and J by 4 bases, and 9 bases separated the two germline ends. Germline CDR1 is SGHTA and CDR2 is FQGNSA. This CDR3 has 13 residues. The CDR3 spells CASSFRGSTEAFF. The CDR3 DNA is TGTGCCAGCAGCTTTAGGGGGAGCACTGAAGCTTTCTTT.

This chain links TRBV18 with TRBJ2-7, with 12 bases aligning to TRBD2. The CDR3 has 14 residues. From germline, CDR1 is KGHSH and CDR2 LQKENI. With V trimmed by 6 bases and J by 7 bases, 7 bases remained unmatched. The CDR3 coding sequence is TGTGCCAGCTCCCCGCGACTAGCGGGAGAGGAGCAGTACTTC. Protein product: CASSPRLAGEEQYF.

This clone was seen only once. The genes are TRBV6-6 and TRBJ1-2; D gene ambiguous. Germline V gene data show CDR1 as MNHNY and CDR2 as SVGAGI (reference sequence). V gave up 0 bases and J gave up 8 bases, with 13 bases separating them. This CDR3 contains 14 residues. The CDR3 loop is CASSYSSDVEGYTF. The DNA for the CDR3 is TGTGCCAGCAGTTACTCGAGCGACGTCGAGGGCTACACCTTC.

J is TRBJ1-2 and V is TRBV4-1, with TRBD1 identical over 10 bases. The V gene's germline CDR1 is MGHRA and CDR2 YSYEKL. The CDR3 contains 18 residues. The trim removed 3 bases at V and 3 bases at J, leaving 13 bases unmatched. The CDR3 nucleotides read TGCGCCAGCAGCCAGGAAGCGGGACAGGGGCCCTCCTACTATGGCTACACCTTC. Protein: CASSQEAGQGPSYYGYTF.

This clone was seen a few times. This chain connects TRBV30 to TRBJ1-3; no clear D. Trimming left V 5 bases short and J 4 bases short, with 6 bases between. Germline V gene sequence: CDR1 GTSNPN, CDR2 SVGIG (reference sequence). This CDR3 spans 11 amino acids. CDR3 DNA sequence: TGTGCCTGGGCGCTAGGAAACACCATATATTTT. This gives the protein CAWALGNTIYF. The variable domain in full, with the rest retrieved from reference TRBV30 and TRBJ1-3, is SQTIHQWPATLVQPVGSPLSLECTVEGTSNPNLYWYRQAAGRGLQLLFYSVGIGQISSEVPQNLSASRPQDRQFILSSKKLLLSDSGFYLCAWALGNTIYFGEGSWLTVV.

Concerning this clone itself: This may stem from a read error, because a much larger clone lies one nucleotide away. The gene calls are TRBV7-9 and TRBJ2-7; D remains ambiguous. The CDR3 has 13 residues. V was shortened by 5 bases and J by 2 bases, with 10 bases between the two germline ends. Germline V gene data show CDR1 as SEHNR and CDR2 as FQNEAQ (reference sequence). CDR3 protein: CASSPDRTYEQYF. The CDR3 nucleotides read TGTGCCAGCAGCCCGGACCGAACCTACGAGCAGTACTTC.

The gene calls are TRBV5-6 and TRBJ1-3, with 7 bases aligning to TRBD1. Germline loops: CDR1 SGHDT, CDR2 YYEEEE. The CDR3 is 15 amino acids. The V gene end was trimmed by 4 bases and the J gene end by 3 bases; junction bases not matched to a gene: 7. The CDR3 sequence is CASSLNRGLGNTIYF. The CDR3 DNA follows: TGTGCCAGCAGCCTAAACAGGGGTCTTGGAAACACCATATATTTT.

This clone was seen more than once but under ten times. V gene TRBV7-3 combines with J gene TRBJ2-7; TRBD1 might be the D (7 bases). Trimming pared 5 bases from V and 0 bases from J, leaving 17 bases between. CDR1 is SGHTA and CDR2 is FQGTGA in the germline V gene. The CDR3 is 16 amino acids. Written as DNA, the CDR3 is TGTGCCAGCAGCCCCACGCCAGGGGGGAGCTCCTACGAGCAGTACTTC. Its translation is CASSPTPGGSSYEQYF. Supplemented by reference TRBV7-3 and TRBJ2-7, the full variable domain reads GAGVSQTPSNKVTEKGKYVELRCDPISGHTALYWYRQSLGQGPEFLIYFQGTGAADDSGLPNDRFFAVRPEGSVSTLKIQRTERGDSAVYLCASSPTPGGSSYEQYFGPGTRLTVT.

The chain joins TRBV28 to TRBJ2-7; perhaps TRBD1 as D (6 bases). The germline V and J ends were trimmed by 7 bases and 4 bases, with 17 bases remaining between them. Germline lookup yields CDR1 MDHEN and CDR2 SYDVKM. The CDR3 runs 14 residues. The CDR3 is CASKMTNRVYEQYF. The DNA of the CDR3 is TGTGCCAGCAAAATGACTAACAGGGTTTACGAGCAGTACTTC.

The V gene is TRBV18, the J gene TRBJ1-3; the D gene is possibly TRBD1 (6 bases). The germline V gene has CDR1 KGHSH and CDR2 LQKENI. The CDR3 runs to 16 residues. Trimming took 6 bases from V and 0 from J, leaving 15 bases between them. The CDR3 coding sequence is TGTGCCAGCTCCCAACTAACGACAGGCTCTGGAAACACCATATATTTT. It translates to CASSQLTTGSGNTIYF.

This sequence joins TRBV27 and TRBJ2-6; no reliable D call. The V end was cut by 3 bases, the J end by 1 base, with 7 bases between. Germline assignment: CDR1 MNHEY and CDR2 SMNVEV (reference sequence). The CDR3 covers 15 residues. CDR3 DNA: TGTGCCAGCAGTTTTAAATCATCTGGGGCCAACGTCCTGACTTTC. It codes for CASSFKSSGANVLTF.

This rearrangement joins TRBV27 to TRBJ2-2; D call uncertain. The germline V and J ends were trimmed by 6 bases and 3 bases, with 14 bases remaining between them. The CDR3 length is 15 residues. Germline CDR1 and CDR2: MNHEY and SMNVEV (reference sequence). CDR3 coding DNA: TGTGCCAGCAGACCAATGGCAGGCGACACCGGGGAGCTGTTTTTT. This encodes CASRPMAGDTGELFF.

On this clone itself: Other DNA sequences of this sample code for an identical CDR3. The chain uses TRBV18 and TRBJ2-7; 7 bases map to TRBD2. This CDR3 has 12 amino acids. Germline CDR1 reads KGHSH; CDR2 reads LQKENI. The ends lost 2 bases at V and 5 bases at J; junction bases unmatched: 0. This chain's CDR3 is CASSPSGDEQYF. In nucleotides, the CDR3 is TGTGCCAGCTCACCAAGCGGGGACGAGCAGTACTTC.

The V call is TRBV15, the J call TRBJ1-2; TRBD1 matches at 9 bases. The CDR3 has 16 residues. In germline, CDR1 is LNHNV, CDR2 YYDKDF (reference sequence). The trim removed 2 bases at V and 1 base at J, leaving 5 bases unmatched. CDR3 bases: TGTGCCACCAGCAGACCCGGACAGGGGATTAACTATGGCTACACCTTC. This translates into CATSRPGQGINYGYTF.

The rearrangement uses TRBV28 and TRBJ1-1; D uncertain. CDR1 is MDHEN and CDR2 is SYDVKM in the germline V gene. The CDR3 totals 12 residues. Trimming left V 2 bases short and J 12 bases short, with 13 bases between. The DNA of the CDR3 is TGTGCCAGCAGTTTAGGAGCCGGGTCTACTTTCTTT. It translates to CASSLGAGSTFF.

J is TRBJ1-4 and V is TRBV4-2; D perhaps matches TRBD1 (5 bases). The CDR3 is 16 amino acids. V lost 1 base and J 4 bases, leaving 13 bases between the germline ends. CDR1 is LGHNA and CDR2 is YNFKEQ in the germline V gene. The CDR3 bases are TGTGCCAGCAGCCAAGGGACGGGACGGCGTAATGAAAAACTGTTTTTT. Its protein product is CASSQGTGRRNEKLFF.

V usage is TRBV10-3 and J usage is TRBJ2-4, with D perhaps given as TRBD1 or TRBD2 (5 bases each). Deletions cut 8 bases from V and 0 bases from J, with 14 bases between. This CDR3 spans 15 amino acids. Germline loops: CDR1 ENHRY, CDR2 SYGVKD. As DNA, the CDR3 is TGTGCCATCGGGTATGGGACCGTAGCCAAAAACATTCAGTACTTC. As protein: CAIGYGTVAKNIQYF.

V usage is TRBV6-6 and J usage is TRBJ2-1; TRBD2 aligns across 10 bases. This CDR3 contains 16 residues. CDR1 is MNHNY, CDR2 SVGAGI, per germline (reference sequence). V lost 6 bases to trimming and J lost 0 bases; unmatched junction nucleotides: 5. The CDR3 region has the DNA TGTGCCAGCAGCCCTAGCGGGAGACCCTCCTACAATGAGCAGTTCTTC. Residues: CASSPSGRPSYNEQFF.

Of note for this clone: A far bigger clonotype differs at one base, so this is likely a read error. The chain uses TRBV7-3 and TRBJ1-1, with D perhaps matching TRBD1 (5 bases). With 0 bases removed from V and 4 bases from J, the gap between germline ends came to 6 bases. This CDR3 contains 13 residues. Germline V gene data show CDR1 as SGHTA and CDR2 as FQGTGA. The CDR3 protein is CASSLTGATEAFF. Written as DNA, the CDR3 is TGTGCCAGCAGCTTAACAGGGGCCACTGAAGCTTTCTTT.